This TCR beta chain was retrieved from a study of immune heterogeneity within non-small cell lung tumors. Multiplex PCR (32 V and 13 J primers) was used to amplify the TCR beta CDR3. TCRdb reprocessed the multiplex PCR reads with MiXCR, giving one entry per CDR3 protein. Of around 19,000 distinct CDR3 sequences in the sample, over 25% are singletons; the top ten hold around 4.3%. This clonotype is labeled medium-sized. Antigen unknown. General study findings and limits: Most high-frequency T-cell receptor beta clonotypes were specific to a single patient. Tumor sites in a patient shared identical dominant CDR3 beta clonotypes and also carried site-unique high-frequency clones.

Germline lookup yields CDR1 DFQATT and CDR2 SNEGSKA (reference sequence). The CDR3 consists of 16 residues. V dropped 3 bases and J dropped 1; count of bases not matched to a gene: 4. Samples each supplied around 630 ng of bulk tumor genomic DNA as template. Multiple widely separated biopsies were taken from each primary tumor at surgery. Those enrolled were patients newly diagnosed with untreated non-small cell lung cancer and undergoing curative surgery. Sequencing was done on a sample of lung tumor tissue. This sequence joins TRBV20-1 and TRBJ2-3, with TRBD2 matching 13 bases. The source of this sequence is a middle-aged man with non-small cell lung cancer. In DNA, the CDR3 is TGCAGTGCTAGGGGGACTAGCGGGATGGGCACAGATACGCAGTATTTT. Amino acid sequence: CSARGTSGMGTDTQYF.